The 9 T cell receptor beta chains listed next were all sequenced from one sample in a study of blood T cell repertoires in COVID-19. Measured with immunoSEQ multiplex PCR; TCRdb has only the in-frame clones, and not every one. The table lists some 40,000 clones, nearly 90% of them singletons, with 30% to 40% in the top ten. The sequencing input was peripheral blood. Receptors were obtained from a man in his 70s with active COVID-19.

This clone was counted once. V usage is TRBV3-1 (or the pseudogene TRBV3-2) and J usage is TRBJ2-6; 14 nucleotides match TRBD2. V lost 4 bases to trimming and J lost 1 base; unmatched junction nucleotides: 9. This CDR3 has 20 residues. In germline, CDR1 is LGHDT, CDR2 YNNKEL (reference sequence). CDR3 DNA: TGTGCCAGCAGCCCCTTAAGACTAGCGGGAGGGCGGTCTGGGGCCAACGTCCTGACTTTC. Protein sequence: CASSPLRLAGGRSGANVLTF.

The DNA for the CDR3 is TGTGCCAGCAGCCCACAGGGACAGGAACCTAATGAGCAGTTCTTC. As protein: CASSPQGQEPNEQFF. The V and J genes are TRBV3-1 (or the pseudogene TRBV3-2) and TRBJ2-1, with 8 nucleotides matching TRBD1. CDR3 length equals 15 residues. V gave up 4 bases and J gave up 7 bases; unmatched junction bases: 9. Germline CDR1 LGHDT, CDR2 YNNKEL (reference sequence).

In nucleotides, the CDR3 is TGCAGTGCTAGTGGGCTTTACAATGAGCAGTTCTTC. It encodes CSASGLYNEQFF. This chain joins TRBV20-1 and TRBJ2-1; D gene unclear. V lost 3 bases and J 4 bases, leaving 7 bases between the germline ends. The germline gives CDR1 DFQATT, CDR2 SNEGSKA (reference sequence). CDR3 length equals 12 residues.

This chain joins TRBV27 and TRBJ2-7; D may be TRBD1 (5 bases). Trimming took off 3 bases at V and 0 bases at J, with 9 bases between the two ends. Germline V CDR1 and CDR2: MNHEY, SMNVEV (reference sequence). The CDR3 totals 14 residues. DNA for the CDR3: TGTGCCAGCAGTTTTTCGACAGCCTCCTACGAGCAGTACTTC. It specifies CASSFSTASYEQYF.

The rearrangement links TRBV5-5 to TRBJ2-1; 7 bases fit TRBD1. Germline trimming cut 1 base from V and 4 bases from J; bases unmatched to any gene: 5. From germline, CDR1 is SGHKS and CDR2 YYEKEE (reference sequence). This CDR3 has 15 residues. The CDR3, as DNA: TGTGCCAGCAGCTTGACAGGGGCAATTTACAATGAGCAGTTCTTC. Its translation: CASSLTGAIYNEQFF.

The chain's CDR3 is CASSSRLAGDNEQFF. As DNA, the CDR3 is TGTGCCAGCAGCTCCCGACTAGCGGGAGACAATGAGCAGTTCTTC. The chain carries TRBV7-3 and TRBJ2-1; 12 bases are shared with TRBD2. The germline CDR1 and CDR2 sequences are SGHTA and FQGTGA. The CDR3 contains 15 residues. V gave up 4 bases and J gave up 5 bases; unmatched junction bases: 3.

The chain joins TRBV2 to TRBJ1-5; no definite D call. Germline V lookup: CDR1 SNHLY, CDR2 FYNNEI. The CDR3 runs to 14 residues. With 0 bases removed from V and 0 bases from J, the gap between germline ends came to 3 bases. CDR3 in DNA: TGTGCCAGCAGTGAAGCCCTTAGCAATCAGCCCCAGCATTTT. Its translation is CASSEALSNQPQHF.

This rearrangement joins TRBV7-8 to TRBJ2-2; 8 bases align to TRBD2. The CDR3 is made up of 16 amino acids. CDR1 SGHVS and CDR2 FQNEAQ come from the germline V gene. The J segment lost 6 bases and the V segment lost 4 bases, leaving 10 bases of the junction unmatched. The chain's CDR3 is CASSSRLGTRSGELFF. CDR3 nucleotide sequence: TGTGCCAGCAGCTCTCGTTTAGGGACTAGATCCGGGGAGCTGTTTTTT.

The rearrangement links TRBV5-1 to TRBJ2-7, with 8 bases lining up with TRBD1. The V gene's germline CDR1 is SGHRS and CDR2 YFSETQ. V lost 1 base, J lost 2 bases, and 8 bases stayed unmatched. The CDR3 sequence is 16 residues long. The CDR3 sequence is CASSLSGDRLTYEQYF. The CDR3 DNA is TGCGCCAGCAGCTTGTCAGGGGACAGGCTTACCTACGAGCAGTACTTC.